The 31 T cell receptor beta chains given below trace back to one sample, sequenced in a study of T cell clonotyping in hematopoietic cell transplantation. Only in-frame clones appear in the TCRdb table, and some are missing; sequencing was by immunoSEQ multiplex PCR. The table shows 65,000 to 75,000 clones, with around 94% occurring only once. The sample was peripheral blood mononuclear cells. Source of these receptors: a man aged 45-60 years in good health. Some clones in this sample may be carry-over from other donors' samples.

The chain combines TRBV2 with TRBJ1-2, with TRBD1 as a possible D gene (6 bases). The CDR3 runs to 15 residues. Trimming pared 5 bases from V and 7 bases from J, leaving 20 bases between. The germline V gene has CDR1 SNHLY and CDR2 FYNNEI. Here the CDR3 reads CASSSVVTGRAGYTF. The CDR3 bases are TGTGCCAGCAGTAGTGTCGTAACAGGGAGAGCTGGCTACACCTTC.

The V gene is TRBV10-3, the J gene TRBJ2-6; TRBD1 agrees at 9 bases. The germline CDR1 and CDR2 sequences are ENHRY and SYGVKD. The CDR3 is 18 amino acids. The V gene end was trimmed by 3 bases and the J gene end by 2 bases; junction bases not matched to a gene: 8. CDR3 sequence reads: CAISDRGQGRTGANVLTF. The CDR3 nucleotides are TGTGCCATCAGTGACAGGGGACAGGGAAGAACTGGGGCCAACGTCCTGACTTTC.

V gene TRBV19 combines with J gene TRBJ1-1, with TRBD1 identical over 8 bases. The length of the CDR3 is 14 residues. The germline gives CDR1 LNHDA, CDR2 SQIVND (reference sequence). After removal of 7 bases from V and 5 bases from J, the junction contained 9 bases not matched to a gene. DNA of the CDR3: TGTGCCAGTACCACACAGGGGGGTGTGACTGAAGCTTTCTTT. Encoded protein: CASTTQGGVTEAFF.

The V call is TRBV2, the J call TRBJ1-2; 7 nucleotides agree with TRBD1. This CDR3 is 15 amino acids long. Trimming at V came to 2 bases and at J to 7 bases, leaving 10 bases not matched to a gene. Germline V gene data show CDR1 as SNHLY and CDR2 as FYNNEI. This CDR3 reads CASSESEQGLRGYTF. The CDR3 bases are TGTGCCAGCAGTGAAAGTGAACAGGGGTTACGTGGCTACACCTTC.

This chain uses TRBV29-1 with TRBJ1-1, with D possibly matching TRBD1 (5 bases). The CDR3 covers 11 residues. In germline, CDR1 is SQVTM, CDR2 ANQGSEA. V lost 8 bases and J lost 7, with 14 bases in between. Here the CDR3 reads CSTLGDFEAFF. CDR3 in DNA: TGCAGCACCCTAGGGGACTTTGAAGCTTTCTTT. Full variable domain (rest looked up from reference TRBV29-1 and TRBJ1-1): SAVISQKPSRDICQRGTSLTIQCQVDSQVTMMFWYRQQPGQSLTLIATANQGSEATYESGFVIDKFPISRPNLTFSTLTVSNMSPEDSSIYLCSTLGDFEAFFGQGTRLTVV.

J is TRBJ1-5 and V is TRBV7-2, with 9 positions matching TRBD1. The J segment lost 5 bases and the V segment lost 5 bases, leaving 7 bases of the junction unmatched. Germline V gene lookup returns CDR1 SGHTA and CDR2 FQGNSA. The CDR3 is 15 residues long. The CDR3 DNA sequence: TGTGCCAGCAGCCCGCAAGGGACAGGGTATCAGCCCCAGCATTTT. It is translated as CASSPQGTGYQPQHF.

J is TRBJ2-7 and V is TRBV6-6, with D tentatively TRBD1 (6 bases). Germline loops: CDR1 MNHNY, CDR2 SVGAGI (reference sequence). Trimming left V 10 bases short and J 4 bases short, with 20 bases between. CDR3 length: 14 amino acids. The CDR3 region is CAIRSRAQGYEQYF. CDR3 nucleotide sequence: TGTGCCATACGGAGCAGGGCCCAGGGGTACGAGCAGTACTTC.

This chain uses TRBV7-3 with TRBJ2-3, with TRBD2 identical over 10 bases. Germline CDR1 SGHTA, CDR2 FQGTGA. The CDR3 is 15 residues long. V was clipped by 5 bases and J by 8 bases; unmatched bases: 10. The CDR3 bases are TGTGCCAGCAGCCCAGGGCTAGCGGGGGTTGGTACGCAGTATTTT. Translation: CASSPGLAGVGTQYF.

This sequence joins TRBV6-5 and TRBJ1-2, with 11 bases identical to TRBD1. The junction had 4 bases not matched to a gene; V was cut back by 8 bases and J by 5 bases. This CDR3 has 13 residues. Germline values: CDR1 MNHEY, CDR2 SVGAGI. CDR3 DNA sequence: TGTGCCAGCGGACAGGGGGCTTGGTATGGCTACACCTTC. Its protein product is CASGQGAWYGYTF.

This clone was seen a handful of times. The rearrangement uses TRBV5-1 and TRBJ2-6; 7 bases are a match to TRBD1. This CDR3 is built from 13 residues. V trimming: 4 bases; J trimming: 8 bases; junction bases outside the gene matches: 3. The germline CDR1 and CDR2 sequences are SGHRS and YFSETQ. CDR3 nucleotide sequence: TGCGCCAGCAGCCAGGGACAGACCAACGTCCTGACTTTC. Translated, it gives CASSQGQTNVLTF.

The chain couples TRBV10-3 to TRBJ1-2; perhaps TRBD1 as D (5 bases). V was clipped by 5 bases and J by 6 bases, with 19 bases between them. Looked up from germline, CDR1 is ENHRY and CDR2 is SYGVKD. This CDR3 has 15 residues. DNA for the CDR3: TGTGCCATCAGTCCCGACAGATCCAGAACCCATGGCTACACCTTC. This sequence encodes CAISPDRSRTHGYTF.

V usage is TRBV29-1 and J usage is TRBJ2-7; D gene unclear. CDR3 length: 13 residues. The germline V gene has CDR1 SQVTM and CDR2 ANQGSEA. The V end was cut by 5 bases, the J end by 0 bases, with 11 bases between. The CDR3 is CSVSKQISYEQYF. The CDR3 region has the DNA TGCAGCGTTTCAAAACAAATCTCCTACGAGCAGTACTTC.

The chain carries TRBV11-3 and TRBJ2-3, with D unresolved. Germline V gene sequence: CDR1 SGHNT, CDR2 YENEEA. The CDR3 length is 13 residues. V was cut by 1 base and J by 5 bases, with 7 bases left in between. CDR3 amino acids: CASSLGGIDTQYF. The CDR3 coding sequence is TGTGCCAGCAGCTTAGGAGGTATAGATACGCAGTATTTT.

This chain connects TRBV10-3 to TRBJ2-3, with D perhaps TRBD1 or TRBD2 (5 bases each). Germline CDR1 and CDR2: ENHRY and SYGVKD. V lost 11 bases and J lost 0, with 12 bases in between. This CDR3 contains 13 residues. The CDR3 DNA reads as TGTGCCTCACGGGACGCTAGCACAGATACGCAGTATTTT. This sequence encodes CASRDASTDTQYF.

This chain connects TRBV6-6 to TRBJ2-3; 9 positions agree with TRBD1. The CDR3 consists of 15 residues. CDR1 and CDR2 (germline): MNHNY, SVGAGI (reference sequence). Trimming at V came to 5 bases and at J to 5 bases, leaving 8 bases not matched to a gene. Written as DNA, the CDR3 is TGTGCCAGCAGTGCCCCGGGACAGGGAGAAGATACGCAGTATTTT. This translates into CASSAPGQGEDTQYF.

This clone is a singleton in its sample. This chain links TRBV28 with TRBJ2-7; 10 bases agree with TRBD1. With 5 bases clipped from V and 4 bases from J, the junction kept 11 bases outside the gene matches. This CDR3 has 16 residues. Germline loops: CDR1 MDHEN, CDR2 SYDVKM. The CDR3 spells CASSLRTGGVGYEQYF. Here the CDR3 DNA reads TGTGCCAGCAGTCTTCGGACAGGGGGGGTAGGGTACGAGCAGTACTTC.

CDR3 region: CASSVDVVNNEQFF. Written as DNA, the CDR3 is TGTGCCAGCAGTGTAGACGTAGTAAACAATGAGCAGTTCTTC. J is TRBJ2-1 and V is TRBV2; no definite D call. This CDR3 region has 14 residues. From germline, CDR1 is SNHLY and CDR2 FYNNEI. V lost 4 bases and J 5 bases, leaving 12 bases between the germline ends.

The rearrangement joins TRBV5-4 to TRBJ2-7; 7 nucleotides line up with TRBD1. J was trimmed by 5 bases and V by 4 bases; bases with no gene match: 6. The CDR3 length is 13 residues. Germline assignment: CDR1 SGHNT and CDR2 YYREEE (reference sequence). CDR3 region: CASSPTGFNEQYF. The DNA for the CDR3 is TGTGCCAGCAGCCCGACAGGGTTCAACGAGCAGTACTTC. Variable domain in full (rest from reference TRBV5-4 and TRBJ2-7): ETGVTQSPTHLIKTRGQQVTLRCSSQSGHNTVSWYQQALGQGPQFIFQYYREEENGRGNFPPRFSGLQFPNYSSELNVNALELDDSALYLCASSPTGFNEQYFGPGTRLTVT.

V is TRBV5-1 and J is TRBJ2-5; D is perhaps TRBD2 (5 bases). Trimming took off 4 bases at V and 5 bases at J, with 15 bases between the two ends. This CDR3 has 14 residues. Germline CDR1 reads SGHRS; CDR2 reads YFSETQ. The CDR3, as DNA: TGCGCCAGCAGCCCTACGCCGGGAAGGGAGACCCAGTACTTC. Its translation is CASSPTPGRETQYF.

As DNA, the CDR3 is TGTGCCATCAGTGAGCCCGGGGGACACGAAGAGACCCAGTACTTC. This translates into CAISEPGGHEETQYF. The V gene is TRBV10-3, the J gene TRBJ2-5; D is tentatively TRBD1 or TRBD2 (6 bases each). Germline assignment: CDR1 ENHRY and CDR2 SYGVKD. V lost 2 bases and J 3 bases, leaving 13 bases between the germline ends. There are 15 residues in the CDR3.

This chain connects TRBV9 to TRBJ2-7; the D gene is possibly TRBD2 (6 bases). Germline V gene lookup returns CDR1 SGDLS and CDR2 YYNGEE. This CDR3 is built from 15 residues. Between the trimmed V and J ends, which lost 3 bases and 3 bases, there was a span of 16 bases. The DNA of the CDR3 is TGTGCCAGCAGCGCCTCGTGGGGAGGTAACTACGAGCAGTACTTC. It codes for CASSASWGGNYEQYF.

This clone was counted once. The V and J genes are TRBV30 and TRBJ2-1; D may be TRBD2 (5 bases). Per the germline V gene, CDR1 is GTSNPN and CDR2 is SVGIG (reference sequence). The CDR3 is 14 amino acids. V was trimmed by 3 bases and J by 4 bases, leaving 13 bases between them. DNA for the CDR3: TGTGCCTGGAGCACCCGAGGAGGTTACAATGAGCAGTTCTTC. Amino acids: CAWSTRGGYNEQFF.

The chain carries TRBV7-8 and TRBJ1-1; D call uncertain. Deletions cut 5 bases from V and 4 bases from J, with 11 bases between. In germline, CDR1 is SGHVS, CDR2 FQNEAQ. The CDR3 loop spans 13 amino acids. DNA for the CDR3: TGTGCCAGCAGCCGACTCCCGATCACTGAAGCTTTCTTT. Translation: CASSRLPITEAFF.

The chain recombines TRBV29-1 with TRBJ2-4; TRBD2 agrees at 8 bases. This CDR3 has 14 residues. After removal of 4 bases from V and 7 bases from J, the junction contained 9 bases not matched to a gene. From germline, CDR1 is SQVTM and CDR2 ANQGSEA. The CDR3 coding sequence is TGCAGCGTTGTGGATTGGCGGGGGGCCAACATTCAGTACTTC. Protein product: CSVVDWRGANIQYF.

V and J are TRBV29-1 and TRBJ2-5; D gene uncertain. Trimming left V 4 bases short and J 0 bases short, with 6 bases between. This CDR3 is built from 12 residues. CDR1 SQVTM and CDR2 ANQGSEA come from the germline V gene. The DNA of the CDR3 is TGCAGCGTTGCACGGGACCAAGAGACCCAGTACTTC. Translation gives CSVARDQETQYF.

This clone was found once. The chain uses TRBV4-1 and TRBJ1-2; possible D gene TRBD1, 5 bases. Germline lookup yields CDR1 MGHRA and CDR2 YSYEKL. The CDR3 has 15 residues. Trimming cost V 1 base and J 0 bases, with 9 bases left between them. The CDR3 region has the DNA TGCGCCAGCAGCCAAGGACAGACAACTAACTATGGCTACACCTTC. Translating gives CASSQGQTTNYGYTF.

The chain employs TRBV28 and TRBJ2-5; TRBD2 aligns across 14 bases. V trimming: 4 bases; J trimming: 3 bases; junction bases outside the gene matches: 7. Germline lookup yields CDR1 MDHEN and CDR2 SYDVKM. CDR3 length: 17 residues. The CDR3 loop reads CASSSHGTSGREETQYF. As DNA, the CDR3 is TGTGCCAGCAGTTCCCATGGGACTAGCGGGAGAGAAGAGACCCAGTACTTC.

This chain links TRBV27 with TRBJ1-2; 7 bases line up with TRBD1. The CDR3 is made up of 15 amino acids. Germline loops: CDR1 MNHEY, CDR2 SMNVEV (reference sequence). V trimming: 6 bases; J trimming: 2 bases; junction bases outside the gene matches: 9. CDR3 region: CASSNPRDRNYGYTF. The DNA for the CDR3 is TGTGCCAGCAGCAACCCCCGGGACAGAAACTATGGCTACACCTTC.

The chain joins TRBV28 to TRBJ2-7, with TRBD1 matching 9 bases. The CDR3 has 14 amino acids. With 5 bases clipped from V and 2 bases from J, the junction kept 4 bases outside the gene matches. Germline-derived CDR1 and CDR2 are MDHEN and SYDVKM. The CDR3 bases are TGTGCCAGCAGTAAGGGACAGGGAACCTACGAGCAGTACTTC. Protein sequence: CASSKGQGTYEQYF. Complete variable domain (other parts from reference TRBV28 and TRBJ2-7): DVKVTQSSRYLVKRTGEKVFLECVQDMDHENMFWYRQDPGLGLRLIYFSYDVKMKEKGDIPEGYSVSREKKERFSLILESASTNQTSMYLCASSKGQGTYEQYFGPGTRLTVT.

The chain links TRBV19 to TRBJ2-2; D is undetermined. The V end was cut by 7 bases, the J end by 6 bases, with 6 bases between. The V gene's germline CDR1 is LNHDA and CDR2 SQIVND (reference sequence). This CDR3 has 11 amino acids. In DNA form, the CDR3 reads TGTGCCAGTACCTATTCCGGGGAGCTGTTTTTT. Residues: CASTYSGELFF.

V usage is TRBV7-3 and J usage is TRBJ2-1; TRBD2 aligns across 9 bases. V shed 2 bases and J 6 bases; nucleotides not matched to a gene: 11. The CDR3 covers 17 residues. Germline V gene data show CDR1 as SGHTA and CDR2 as FQGTGA. The CDR3 sequence: CASSLGVWAGGGNEQFF. The CDR3 coding sequence is TGTGCCAGCAGCTTAGGTGTTTGGGCGGGAGGGGGCAATGAGCAGTTCTTC.